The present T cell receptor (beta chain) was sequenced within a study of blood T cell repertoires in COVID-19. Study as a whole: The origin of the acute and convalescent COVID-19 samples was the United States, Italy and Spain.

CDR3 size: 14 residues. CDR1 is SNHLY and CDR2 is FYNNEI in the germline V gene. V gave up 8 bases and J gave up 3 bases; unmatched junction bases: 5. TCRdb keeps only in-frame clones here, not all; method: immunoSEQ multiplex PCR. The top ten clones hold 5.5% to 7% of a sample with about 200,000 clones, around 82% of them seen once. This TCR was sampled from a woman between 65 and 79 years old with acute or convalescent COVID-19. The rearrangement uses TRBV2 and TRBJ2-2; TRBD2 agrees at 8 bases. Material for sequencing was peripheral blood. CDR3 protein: CASQRELHTGELFF. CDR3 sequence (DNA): TGTGCCAGCCAGCGGGAGCTGCACACCGGGGAGCTGTTTTTT.